Listed here are 10 T cell receptor beta chains from one sample, sequenced in a study of T cells in localized non-small cell lung cancer. Assay: immunoSEQ multiplex PCR; the TCRdb copy retains only in-frame clones and omits some. Of some 37,000 clones in the sample, more than 85% were seen once. The specimen was peripheral blood, collected before any cancer treatment. The receptors come from a man aged 18-49 years with stage I lung adenocarcinoma.

This chain uses TRBV28 with TRBJ1-1; tentative D call: TRBD1 (5 bases). CDR1 and CDR2 (germline): MDHEN, SYDVKM. Between the trimmed V and J ends, which lost 5 bases and 10 bases, there was a span of 14 bases. This CDR3 is built from 12 residues. The CDR3 loop is CASSVTGRGAFF. CDR3 in DNA: TGTGCCAGCAGTGTAACAGGTCGGGGAGCTTTCTTT.

This chain links TRBV15 with TRBJ1-5, with D unclear. The CDR3 is made up of 13 amino acids. Trimming pared 3 bases from V and 7 bases from J, leaving 10 bases between. Germline values: CDR1 LNHNV, CDR2 YYDKDF (reference sequence). The CDR3 region has the DNA TGTGCCACCAGCAGCGATATCGGGCAGCCCCAGCATTTT. Protein product: CATSSDIGQPQHF. Full variable domain (remainder filled in from reference TRBV15 and TRBJ1-5): DAMVIQNPRYQVTQFGKPVTLSCSQTLNHNVMYWYQQKSSQAPKLLFHYYDKDFNNEADTPDNFQSRRPNTSFCFLDIRSPGLGDTAMYLCATSSDIGQPQHFGDGTRLSIL.

This chain links TRBV6-1 with TRBJ2-5, with D tentatively TRBD2 (6 bases). Between the trimmed V and J ends, which lost 2 bases and 5 bases, there was a span of 15 bases. This CDR3 has 15 amino acids. Germline V gives CDR1 MNHNS, CDR2 SASEGT. The CDR3 loop is CASSETAGMAETQYF. The CDR3, as DNA: TGTGCCAGCAGTGAAACCGCGGGAATGGCGGAGACCCAGTACTTC.

The rearrangement joins TRBV7-9 to TRBJ1-4, with TRBD1 matching 9 bases. The CDR3 has 18 amino acids. V trimming: 3 bases; J trimming: 7 bases; junction bases outside the gene matches: 15. In germline, CDR1 is SEHNR, CDR2 FQNEAQ (reference sequence). CDR3 DNA sequence: TGTGCCAGCAGCTTCCCACCTGGGACAGGGTATAGTAGTGAAAAACTGTTTTTT. Its protein is CASSFPPGTGYSSEKLFF.

V and J are TRBV2 and TRBJ1-2; perhaps TRBD1 as D (5 bases). Germline CDR1 SNHLY, CDR2 FYNNEI. The CDR3 extends over 15 amino acids. With 2 bases removed from V and 5 bases from J, the gap between germline ends came to 15 bases. This CDR3 reads CASSELARELYGYTF. The CDR3 bases are TGTGCCAGCAGTGAACTCGCCAGGGAATTATATGGCTACACCTTC.

V and J are TRBV28 and TRBJ1-2; unclear D gene. V lost 2 bases and J 8 bases, leaving 15 bases between the germline ends. This CDR3 has 14 amino acids. Germline loops: CDR1 MDHEN, CDR2 SYDVKM. Here the CDR3 reads CASSLRVPRAGYTF. DNA of the CDR3: TGTGCCAGCAGTTTAAGGGTTCCCCGGGCAGGCTACACCTTC.

This clone was detected only a few times. J is TRBJ1-6 and V is TRBV11-2; D call uncertain. CDR1 and CDR2 from the germline V gene are SGHAT and FQNNGV. V was clipped by 7 bases and J by 7 bases, with 20 bases between them. The CDR3 is made up of 16 amino acids. CDR3 sequence reads: CASNPLVSGRNSPLHF. CDR3 coding DNA: TGTGCCAGCAACCCCCTCGTTTCGGGAAGAAATTCACCCCTCCACTTT.

The chain links TRBV10-3 to TRBJ2-3; D is perhaps TRBD2 (6 bases). The germline CDR1 and CDR2 sequences are ENHRY and SYGVKD. V dropped 3 bases and J dropped 1 base, with 8 bases sitting between them. CDR3 size: 14 residues. Written as DNA, the CDR3 is TGTGCCATCAGTGACTGGGGGGGCACAGATACGCAGTATTTT. Translation gives CAISDWGGTDTQYF.

The CDR3 nucleotides are TGTGCCAGCAAGACAGGGGAATGGGGAGCTTTCTTT. Protein sequence: CASKTGEWGAFF. V and J are TRBV2 and TRBJ1-1, with 8 bases lining up with TRBD1. This CDR3 region has 12 residues. Trimming removed 7 bases from V and 10 bases from J; junction bases left unmatched: 8. Germline lookup yields CDR1 SNHLY and CDR2 FYNNEI.

This chain links TRBV6-1 with TRBJ1-1; 8 bases agree with TRBD1. Trimming removed 9 bases from V and 4 bases from J; junction bases left unmatched: 7. The CDR3 runs to 13 residues. Germline V gene data show CDR1 as MNHNS and CDR2 as SASEGT. The CDR3 nucleotides read TGTGCCAGTCGCACAGGGGGGCCCACTGAAGCTTTCTTT. Protein sequence: CASRTGGPTEAFF.